This T cell receptor beta chain was observed in a study of T cells in Graves' hyperthyroidism and ophthalmopathy. Template material for amplifying TCR beta CDR3 regions consisted of RNA transcripts. Researchers ran a first-round RT-PCR on the TCR CDR3 using the HTBI primer set. One entry per CDR3 protein, called by TCRdb with MiXCR from the multiplex PCR reads. The sample contains over 700,000 distinct CDR3 sequences, over 35% of which appear only once. Graves' hyperthyroidism is called stable when ophthalmopathy does not progress within 18 months. Together with thyroid ultrasound, orbital computed tomography, serum thyroxine and TRAb, clinical symptoms were used for diagnoses. PBMCs were derived from 9.5 to 10 ml fresh peripheral blood. About this clonotype: Its specificity is unknown.

After removal of 5 bases from V and 1 base from J, the junction contained 8 bases not matched to a gene. Germline lookup yields CDR1 SEHNR and CDR2 FQNEAQ (reference sequence). The CDR3 sequence is 16 residues long. Regarding the study as a whole: In the blood, most expanded thyroid clonotypes above 0.001 appeared as well.

The receptor comes from a man aged 18 to 30 with Graves' hyperthyroidism. The material sequenced was blood. J is TRBJ1-2 and V is TRBV7-9, with TRBD1 matching over 9 bases. CDR3 sequence (DNA): TGTGCCAGCAGCAAGCCGGGACAGGGAGGTAACTATGGCTACACCTTC. It codes for CASSKPGQGGNYGYTF.